The rows below give T cell receptor beta chains drawn from one sample of a study of post-analysis software for immune sequencing data. Each CDR3 protein is one row after TCRdb ran MiXCR on the PCR reads. The table records roughly 800,000 distinct CDR3 sequences, roughly 27% of them present only once. Source material: blood. The receptors originated from a girl aged 10 to 17 with multiple sclerosis. Each CDR3 is given with its conserved first and last residue. The order of the fields is J gene, clone size, D gene, V gene, CDR3 protein, CDR3 DNA. D genes are given only for firm matches. The size field is filled for only some rows; it gives once, few, many or a size class.

TRBJ2-7,-,-,TRBV12-3/TRBV12-4,CASRPRYSHEQYF,TGTGCCAGCAGGCCTCGGTACAGCCACGAGCAGTACTTC
TRBJ2-5,few,-,TRBV4-3,CASSQDRARTGNQETQYF,TGCGCCAGCAGCCAAGATCGCGCCCGCACAGGAAACCAAGAGACCCAGTACTTC
TRBJ2-4,-,-,TRBV5-1,CASSLSPGGVVDIQYF,TGCGCCAGCAGCTTGTCTCCCGGCGGAGTCGTGGACATTCAGTACTTC
TRBJ1-6,few,TRBD1,TRBV28,CASATRGRRSPLHF,TGTGCCAGCGCAACAAGGGGGCGGCGTTCACCCCTCCACTTT
TRBJ2-7,few,-,TRBV6-6,CASSYESFHEQYF,TGTGCCAGCAGTTACGAGTCGTTCCACGAGCAGTACTTC
TRBJ2-1,few,TRBD2,TRBV14,CASSQDTGGSSYNEQFF,TGTGCCAGCAGCCAAGATACCGGCGGGAGCTCCTACAATGAGCAGTTCTTC
TRBJ2-5,-,-,TRBV6-5,CASRDPFSRAQYF,TGTGCCAGCAGGGACCCATTTTCCAGGGCCCAGTACTTC
TRBJ2-7,-,-,TRBV4-3,CASSQDTQVQVYEQYF,TGCGCCAGCAGCCAAGACACCCAGGTGCAGGTCTACGAGCAGTACTTC
TRBJ2-7,few,-,TRBV10-3,CAISGSRSGTYEQYF,TGTGCCATCAGTGGTTCCCGGAGCGGAACCTACGAGCAGTACTTC
TRBJ2-5,-,-,TRBV29-1,CSAGVRTQVHKQYF,TGCAGCGCCGGGGTCCGGACACAGGTCCACAAGCAGTACTTC
TRBJ1-4,-,-,TRBV14,CASSLSGATNEKLFF,TGTGCCAGCAGCCTAAGTGGAGCAACTAATGAAAAACTGTTTTTT
TRBJ2-3,once,-,TRBV5-1,CASSRSSPTDTQYF,TGCGCCAGCAGCCGTAGTAGCCCCACAGATACGCAGTATTTT
TRBJ2-3,few,-,TRBV11-2,CASSLGLGFGRSTDTQYF,TGTGCCAGCAGCTTAGGGCTTGGGTTCGGTCGCAGCACAGATACGCAGTATTTT
TRBJ2-7,many,-,TRBV27,CASSLTAGLPSYEQYF,TGTGCCAGCAGCCTGACGGCGGGGCTGCCCTCCTACGAGCAGTACTTC
TRBJ2-7,-,TRBD1,TRBV3-1,CASSRGTGSYEQYF,TGTGCCAGCAGCCGAGGGACAGGGTCCTACGAGCAGTACTTC
TRBJ2-2,-,-,TRBV10-1,CASSKESISNTGELFF,TGCGCCAGCAGTAAGGAGTCGATATCGAACACCGGGGAGCTGTTTTTT
TRBJ2-1,-,-,TRBV4-1,CASSQDWLREQFF,TGCGCCAGCAGCCAAGATTGGCTGCGAGAGCAGTTCTTC
TRBJ1-2,-,-,TRBV6-1,CASSPVLRPTLAWAGYTF,TGTGCCAGCAGTCCCGTCTTGAGGCCAACCCTCGCCTGGGCTGGCTACACCTTC
TRBJ2-3,once,-,TRBV28,CASSLGPEGVRTDTQYF,TGTGCCAGCAGTTTAGGCCCGGAGGGTGTGAGAACAGATACGCAGTATTTT
TRBJ2-4,many,TRBD2,TRBV7-9,CASSPGLVLNIQYF,TGTGCCAGCAGCCCGGGACTAGTTTTGAACATTCAGTACTTC